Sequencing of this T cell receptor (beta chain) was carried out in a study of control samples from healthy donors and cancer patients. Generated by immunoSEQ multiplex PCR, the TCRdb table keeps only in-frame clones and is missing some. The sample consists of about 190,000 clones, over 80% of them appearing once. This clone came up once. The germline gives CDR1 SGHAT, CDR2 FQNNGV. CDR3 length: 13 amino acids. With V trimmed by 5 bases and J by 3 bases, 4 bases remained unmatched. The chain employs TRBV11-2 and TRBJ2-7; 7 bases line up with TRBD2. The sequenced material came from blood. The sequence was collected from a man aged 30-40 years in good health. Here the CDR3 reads CASSASSGYEQYF. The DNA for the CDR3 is TGTGCCAGCAGCGCTTCTAGCGGCTACGAGCAGTACTTC.